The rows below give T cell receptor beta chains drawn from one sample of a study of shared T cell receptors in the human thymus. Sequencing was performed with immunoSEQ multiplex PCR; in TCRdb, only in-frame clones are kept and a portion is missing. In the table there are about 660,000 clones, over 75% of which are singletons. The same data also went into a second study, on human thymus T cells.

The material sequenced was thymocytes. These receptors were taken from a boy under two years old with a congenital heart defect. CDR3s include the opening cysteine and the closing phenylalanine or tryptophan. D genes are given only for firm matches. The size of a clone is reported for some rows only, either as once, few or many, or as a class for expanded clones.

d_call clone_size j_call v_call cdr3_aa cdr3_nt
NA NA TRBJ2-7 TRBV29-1 CSSDLGRRADYEQYF TGCAGCTCCGACCTGGGGCGCCGGGCCGACTACGAGCAGTACTTC
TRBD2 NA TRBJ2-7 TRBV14 CASSPTGPIAGSSYEQYF TGTGCCAGCAGTCCCACGGGCCCTATAGCGGGCTCCTCCTACGAGCAGTACTTC
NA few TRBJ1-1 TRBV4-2 CASSQDRDTNTEAFF TGTGCCAGCAGCCAAGACAGGGACACTAACACTGAAGCTTTCTTT
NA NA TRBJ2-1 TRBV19 CASSQTNRKWDEQFF TGTGCCAGTAGTCAAACTAATCGAAAGTGGGATGAGCAGTTCTTC
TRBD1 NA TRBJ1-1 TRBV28 CASSPGTGLLMNTEAFF TGTGCCAGCAGTCCCGGGACAGGGCTCCTCATGAACACTGAAGCTTTCTTT
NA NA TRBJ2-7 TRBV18 CASSPPKGVSSYEQYF TGTGCCAGCTCACCACCGAAGGGGGTTAGTTCCTACGAGCAGTACTTC
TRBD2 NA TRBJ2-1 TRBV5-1 CASSLAAAGVGEQFF TGCGCCAGCAGCTTGGCCGCAGCGGGAGTCGGTGAGCAGTTCTTC
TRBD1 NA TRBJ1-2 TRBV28 CATNRDRGHSGYTF TGTGCCACTAACCGGGACAGGGGGCATAGTGGCTACACCTTC
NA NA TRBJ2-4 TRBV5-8 CASSLGARGLAKNIQYF TGTGCCAGCAGCTTGGGAGCGCGGGGACTAGCCAAAAACATTCAGTACTTC
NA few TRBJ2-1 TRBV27 CASRRAISNEQFF TGTGCCAGCAGGCGGGCTATTAGCAATGAGCAGTTCTTC
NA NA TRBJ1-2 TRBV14 CASSQAGVYGYTF TGTGCCAGCAGCCAAGCGGGGGTTTATGGCTACACCTTC
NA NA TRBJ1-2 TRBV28 CASSPLEGVSGYTF TGTGCCAGCAGCCCCCTAGAGGGAGTGAGCGGCTACACCTTC
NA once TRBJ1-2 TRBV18 CASSPPGAEGYTF TGTGCCAGCTCACCCCCAGGGGCAGAAGGCTACACCTTC
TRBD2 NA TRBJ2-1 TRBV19 CASSMRGLAGGWVPYNEQFF TGTGCCAGTAGTATGAGAGGACTAGCGGGAGGGTGGGTTCCCTACAATGAGCAGTTCTTC
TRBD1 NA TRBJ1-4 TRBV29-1 CSVERGRDEKLFF TGCAGCGTTGAAAGGGGGCGAGACGAAAAACTGTTTTTT
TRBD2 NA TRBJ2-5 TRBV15 CATSRDGTSRETQYF TGTGCCACCAGCAGAGATGGGACTAGCAGGGAGACCCAGTACTTC
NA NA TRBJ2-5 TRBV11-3 CASSLGRWETQYF TGTGCCAGCAGCTTAGGCAGGTGGGAGACCCAGTACTTC
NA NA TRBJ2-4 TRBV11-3 CASSLRLAELAKNIQYF TGTGCCAGCAGCTTAAGATTAGCGGAACTAGCCAAAAACATTCAGTACTTC
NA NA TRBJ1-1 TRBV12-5 CAGVGVTEAFF TGTGCAGGGGTCGGCGTTACTGAAGCTTTCTTT
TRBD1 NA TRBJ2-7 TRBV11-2 CASSPDDRGKPYEQYF TGTGCCAGCAGCCCGGATGACAGGGGGAAACCCTACGAGCAGTACTTC
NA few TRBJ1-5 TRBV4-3 CASSQWQGVDQPQHF TGCGCCAGCAGCCAATGGCAGGGCGTCGATCAGCCCCAGCATTTT
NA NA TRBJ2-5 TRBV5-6 CASSPGLGEADEETQYF TGTGCCAGCAGCCCGGGACTTGGCGAAGCGGATGAAGAGACCCAGTACTTC
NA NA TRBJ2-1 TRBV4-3 CASSQWVTLRDHSYNEQFF TGCGCCAGCAGCCAGTGGGTTACGTTGCGGGACCACTCCTACAATGAGCAGTTCTTC
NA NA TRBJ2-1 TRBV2 CASRAPPLIGNEQFF TGTGCCAGCAGGGCCCCCCCTCTCATCGGGAATGAGCAGTTCTTC
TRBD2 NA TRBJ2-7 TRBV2 CASREGLSYEQYF TGTGCCAGCAGAGAGGGACTATCCTACGAGCAGTACTTC
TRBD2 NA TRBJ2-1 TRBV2 CASGTWPLAGGGNEQFF TGTGCCAGCGGGACCTGGCCTCTAGCGGGAGGGGGCAATGAGCAGTTCTTC
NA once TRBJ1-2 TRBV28 CASSSEKTKDYGYTF TGTGCCAGCAGTTCCGAGAAGACTAAGGACTATGGCTACACCTTC
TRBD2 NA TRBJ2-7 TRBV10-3 CAISESGRAGVYEQYF TGTGCCATCAGTGAGTCTGGGAGAGCGGGAGTGTACGAGCAGTACTTC
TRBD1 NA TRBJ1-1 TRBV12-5 CASGFRGTGVNTEAFF TGTGCTAGTGGTTTCCGAGGGACAGGGGTGAACACTGAAGCTTTCTTT
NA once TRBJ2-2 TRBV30 CAWDRTGYRTGELFF TGTGCCTGGGACCGAACAGGGTACCGCACCGGGGAGCTGTTTTTT
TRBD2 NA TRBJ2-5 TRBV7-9 CASSSNPGLAEQETQYF TGTGCCAGCAGCTCTAATCCGGGACTAGCGGAGCAAGAGACCCAGTACTTC
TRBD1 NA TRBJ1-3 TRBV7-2 CASSSPPTGAGNTIYF TGTGCCAGCAGCTCCCCGCCGACAGGGGCTGGAAACACCATATATTTT
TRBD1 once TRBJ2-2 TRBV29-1 CSVEGTGALTNTGELFF TGCAGCGTTGAAGGGACAGGGGCCCTTACGAACACCGGGGAGCTGTTTTTT
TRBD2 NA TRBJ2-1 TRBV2 CASSDGLAVKSTYNEQFF TGTGCCAGCAGTGACGGACTAGCGGTAAAAAGCACCTACAATGAGCAGTTCTTC
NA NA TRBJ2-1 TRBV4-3 CASSQDAAGTSSYNEQFF TGCGCCAGCAGCCAAGATGCGGCGGGAACCAGCTCCTACAATGAGCAGTTCTTC
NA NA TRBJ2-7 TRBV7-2 CASSAARYEQYF TGTGCCAGCAGCGCCGCGCGCTACGAGCAGTACTTC
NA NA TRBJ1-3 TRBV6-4 CASSAGSGNTIYF TGTGCCAGCAGTGCGGGAAGTGGAAACACCATATATTTT
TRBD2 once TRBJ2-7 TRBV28 CASSPWNSGSIEQYF TGTGCCAGCAGTCCATGGAATAGCGGGAGTATTGAGCAGTACTTC
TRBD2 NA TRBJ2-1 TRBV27 CASRGLALDNEQFF TGTGCCAGCAGGGGACTAGCGTTGGACAATGAGCAGTTCTTC
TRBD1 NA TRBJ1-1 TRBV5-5 CASSTGQGARTEAFF TGTGCCAGCAGCACGGGACAGGGGGCGAGGACTGAAGCTTTCTTT